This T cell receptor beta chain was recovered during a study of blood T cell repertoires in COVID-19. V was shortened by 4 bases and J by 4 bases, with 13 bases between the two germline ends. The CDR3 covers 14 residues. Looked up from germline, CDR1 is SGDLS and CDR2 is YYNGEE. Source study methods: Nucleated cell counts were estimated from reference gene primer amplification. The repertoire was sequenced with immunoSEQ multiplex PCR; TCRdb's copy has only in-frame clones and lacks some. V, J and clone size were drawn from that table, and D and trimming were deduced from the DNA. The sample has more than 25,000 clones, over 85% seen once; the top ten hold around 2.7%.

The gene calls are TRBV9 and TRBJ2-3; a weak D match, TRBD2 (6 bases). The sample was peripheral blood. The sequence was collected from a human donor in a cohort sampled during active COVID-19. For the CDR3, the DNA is TGTGCCAGCAGCCTTCTTGCGGGACCAGATACGCAGTATTTT. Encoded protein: CASSLLAGPDTQYF. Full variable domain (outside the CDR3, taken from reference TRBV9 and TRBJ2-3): DSGVTQTPKHLITATGQRVTLRCSPRSGDLSVYWYQQSLDQGLQFLIQYYNGEERAKGNILERFSAQQFPDLHSELNLSSLELGDSALYFCASSLLAGPDTQYFGPGTRLTVL.